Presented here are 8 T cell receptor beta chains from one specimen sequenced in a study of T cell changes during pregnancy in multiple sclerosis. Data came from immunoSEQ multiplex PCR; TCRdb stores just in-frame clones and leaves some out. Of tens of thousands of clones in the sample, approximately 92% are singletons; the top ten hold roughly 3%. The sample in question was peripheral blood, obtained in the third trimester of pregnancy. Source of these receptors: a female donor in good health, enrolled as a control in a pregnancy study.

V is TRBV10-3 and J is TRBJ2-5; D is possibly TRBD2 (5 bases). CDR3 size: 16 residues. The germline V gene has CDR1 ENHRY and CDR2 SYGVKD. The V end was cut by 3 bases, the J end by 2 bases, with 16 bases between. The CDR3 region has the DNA TGTGCCATCAGTGACTACCGGGGAGCGTCTCAAGAGACCCAGTACTTC. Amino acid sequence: CAISDYRGASQETQYF.

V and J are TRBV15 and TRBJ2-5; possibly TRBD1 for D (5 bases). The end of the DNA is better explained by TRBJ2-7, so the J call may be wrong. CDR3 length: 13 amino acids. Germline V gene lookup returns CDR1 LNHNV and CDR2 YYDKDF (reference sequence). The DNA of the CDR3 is TGTGCCACCAGCCCAGGGTGGTCCTACGAGCAGTACTTC. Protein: CATSPGWSYEQYF.

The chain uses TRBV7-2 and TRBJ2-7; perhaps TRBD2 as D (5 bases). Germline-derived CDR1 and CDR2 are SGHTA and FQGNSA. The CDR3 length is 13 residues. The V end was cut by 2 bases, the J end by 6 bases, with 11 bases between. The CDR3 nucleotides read TGTGCCAGCAGCTTAAATCCTCGGGGCGAGCAGTACTTC. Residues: CASSLNPRGEQYF.

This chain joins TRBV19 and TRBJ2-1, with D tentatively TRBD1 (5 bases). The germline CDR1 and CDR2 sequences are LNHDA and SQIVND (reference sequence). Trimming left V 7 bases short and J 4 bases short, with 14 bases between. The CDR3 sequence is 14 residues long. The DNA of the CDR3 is TGTGCCAGTACCGCCCAAAGGGGATACAATGAGCAGTTCTTC. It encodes CASTAQRGYNEQFF.

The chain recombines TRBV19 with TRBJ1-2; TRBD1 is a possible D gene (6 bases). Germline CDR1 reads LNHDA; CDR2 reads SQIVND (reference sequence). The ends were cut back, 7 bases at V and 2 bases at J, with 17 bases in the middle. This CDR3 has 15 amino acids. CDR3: CASTQQGRRNYGYTF. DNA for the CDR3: TGTGCCAGTACCCAACAGGGACGGCGAAACTATGGCTACACCTTC.

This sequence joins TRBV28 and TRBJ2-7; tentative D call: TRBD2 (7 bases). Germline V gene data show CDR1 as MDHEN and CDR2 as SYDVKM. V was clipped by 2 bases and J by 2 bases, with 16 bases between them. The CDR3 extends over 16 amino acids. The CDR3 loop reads CASSLRGASGTYEQYF. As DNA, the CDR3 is TGTGCCAGCAGTTTAAGGGGGGCTAGCGGAACCTACGAGCAGTACTTC. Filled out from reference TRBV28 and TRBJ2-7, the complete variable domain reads DVKVTQSSRYLVKRTGEKVFLECVQDMDHENMFWYRQDPGLGLRLIYFSYDVKMKEKGDIPEGYSVSREKKERFSLILESASTNQTSMYLCASSLRGASGTYEQYFGPGTRLTVT.

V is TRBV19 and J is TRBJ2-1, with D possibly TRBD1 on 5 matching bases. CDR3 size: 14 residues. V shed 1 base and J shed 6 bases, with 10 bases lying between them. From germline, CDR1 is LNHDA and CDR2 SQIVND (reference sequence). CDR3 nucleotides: TGTGCCAGTAGTATAGTGCAGGGTAGCAATGAGCAGTTCTTC. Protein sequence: CASSIVQGSNEQFF.

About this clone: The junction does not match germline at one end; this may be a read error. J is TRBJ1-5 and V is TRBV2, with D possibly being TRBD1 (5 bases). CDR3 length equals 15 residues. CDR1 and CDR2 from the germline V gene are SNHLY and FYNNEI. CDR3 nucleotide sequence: TGTGCCAGCAGCGAAGGGGAGAATAGCAATCAGCCCCAGCATTTT. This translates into CASSEGENSNQPQHF.